These 20 T cell receptor beta chains came from one sample sequenced in a study of T cell clonality in common variable immunodeficiency (dated by TCRdb to about 2015). Preparation of the library involved the immunoSEQ multiplex PCR assay. The source is immuneACCESS, and TCRdb retained only in-frame sequences with V and J called. Part of the clones is not carried over; for the studies checked, unresolved V genes explain less than half of this, and the remainder is unexplained. This sample contains under 45,000 clones, none of which is a singleton. Around a tenth of the sample belongs to the ten largest clones. Sequences were obtained from peripheral blood mononuclear cells. These receptors were taken from a person aged 18 to 70 in good health.

On this clone: The read comes to an end 3 residues before the CDR3 does, leaving the germline J gene to fill in the end. This chain links TRBV5-1 with TRBJ2-3; a weak D match, TRBD2 (7 bases). Germline CDR1 reads SGHRS; CDR2 reads YFSETQ. The CDR3 consists of 14 residues. The CDR3 sequence is CASSLGGGNQPQYF. CDR3 DNA, as far as it was read: TGCGCCAGCAGCTTAGGGGGGGGCAATCAGCCG.

This clone was recorded a few times. The CDR3 end is not reached by the read, which stops 3 residues before it; the germline J gene fills it in. V and J are TRBV5-1 and TRBJ1-4; D possibly corresponds to TRBD1 (5 bases). V was trimmed by 4 bases and J by 0 bases, leaving 10 bases between them. The CDR3 is 15 amino acids. Germline lookup yields CDR1 SGHRS and CDR2 YFSETQ. The sequenced part of the CDR3 DNA is TGCGCCAGCAGCGAGACAGCCTCAACTAATGAAAAA. Its translation is CASSETASTNEK. The entire CDR3 protein reads CASSETASTNEKLFF.

To note about this clone: At one of its ends the junction is not consistent with the germline gene, which may arise from a read error. The read finishes 3 residues shy of the CDR3 end, and the germline J gene is used to complete it. The J gene is TRBJ2-3, the V gene TRBV7-7; a weak D match, TRBD1 (7 bases). This CDR3 region has 15 residues. Germline V gene lookup returns CDR1 SSHAT and CDR2 FNYEAQ (reference sequence). Here the CDR3 reads CASSPQGGTEETQYF. CDR3 bases read: TGTGCTAGCAGCCCCCAGGGGGGCACGGAAGAGACG.

This clone was detected only a few times. The read ends 3 residues before the CDR3 terminus; that terminus is restored from the germline J gene. The chain employs TRBV2 and TRBJ2-2, with a possible D match to TRBD1 (5 bases). CDR3 length: 14 residues. CDR1 SNHLY and CDR2 FYNNEI come from the germline V gene. The V end was cut by 7 bases, the J end by 4 bases, with 13 bases between. CDR3 sequence: CASNRRTSTGELFF. The sequenced part of the CDR3 DNA is TGTGCCAGCAATCGAAGGACAAGCACCGGGGAG.

Worth noting for this clone: The observed sequence ends 3 residues before the CDR3 terminus, with the missing tail filled in from the germline J gene. V gene TRBV5-6 combines with J gene TRBJ1-2; D gene unclear. Looked up from germline, CDR1 is SGHDT and CDR2 is YYEEEE. The CDR3 runs to 14 residues. The chain's CDR3 is CASSLQAGIYDYTF. Incomplete CDR3 DNA: TGTGCCAGCAGCTTGCAAGCGGGGATCTACGAC. Full variable domain (remainder filled in from reference TRBV5-6 and TRBJ1-2): DAGVTQSPTHLIKTRGQQVTLRCSPKSGHDTVSWYQQALGQGPQFIFQYYEEEERQRGNFPDRFSGHQFPNYSSELNVNALLLGDSALYLCASSLQAGIYDYTFGSGTRLTVV.

The CDR3 spells CASSDRGPGDYTF. Incomplete CDR3 DNA: TGTGCCAGTAGCGACAGGGGGCCTGGCGAC. This chain joins TRBV19 and TRBJ1-2, with 10 bases that match TRBD1. The read halts 3 residues ahead of the CDR3 end, with the missing end drawn from the germline J gene. This CDR3 comprises 13 residues. Germline assignment: CDR1 LNHDA and CDR2 SQIVND (reference sequence).

This clone was observed a few times. The CDR3 goes on 3 residues after the read ends, and that part is filled in from the germline J gene. The V and J genes are TRBV19 and TRBJ1-2; D call uncertain. Germline V CDR1 and CDR2: LNHDA, SQIVND (reference sequence). The CDR3 sequence is 14 residues long. CDR3: CASTSFGLAGDYTF. The sequenced CDR3 bases are TGTGCCAGTACCTCATTTGGACTAGCGGGCGAC.

As concerns this clone: The CDR3 end lies 3 residues beyond the end of the read and is filled in from the germline J gene. This rearrangement joins TRBV5-1 to TRBJ2-1, with D tentatively TRBD2 (6 bases). This CDR3 is 14 amino acids long. V lost 7 bases and J lost 5, with 16 bases in between. Germline V gene sequence: CDR1 SGHRS, CDR2 YFSETQ. The CDR3 sequence is CASRRGAGDNEQFF. CDR3 DNA, as far as it was read: TGCGCCAGCCGCCGGGGAGCGGGCGACAATGAG.

This clone occurred many times. The observed sequence ends 3 residues before the CDR3 terminus, with the missing tail filled in from the germline J gene. V usage is TRBV10-2 and J usage is TRBJ2-5; 9 positions agree with TRBD1. Trimming cost V 8 bases and J 5 bases; bases outside gene matches: 21. CDR3 length: 18 amino acids. CDR1 and CDR2 from the germline V gene are WSHSY and SAAADI. CDR3 region: CASGRCDGTGKGDETQYF. Incomplete CDR3 DNA: TGCGCCAGCGGCCGCTGCGATGGGACAGGGAAGGGGGACGAGACC.

This clone was recorded many times. The sequenced fragment ends 3 residues before the CDR3 boundary, so the rest is inferred from the germline J gene. The chain has TRBV10-3 and TRBJ1-2; 10 bases match TRBD1. V gave up 9 bases and J gave up 6 bases; unmatched junction bases: 13. The CDR3 is made up of 15 amino acids. The germline CDR1 and CDR2 sequences are ENHRY and SYGVKD. The CDR3 bases that were read are TGTGCCATAACAAATACCGGGACAGGGGCCCATGGC. As protein: CAITNTGTGAHG. The CDR3 in its entirety is CAITNTGTGAHGYTF.

The table lists this clone with many counts. The CDR3 end is not reached by the read, which stops 3 residues before it; the germline J gene fills it in. V gene TRBV24-1 combines with J gene TRBJ2-1; 11 bases are shared with TRBD1. CDR3 length equals 14 residues. Germline loops: CDR1 KGHDR, CDR2 SFDVKD. J lost 3 bases, V lost 7 bases, and 1 base had no gene match. CDR3 region: CATSGTGGYNEQFF. The sequenced part of the CDR3 DNA is TGTGCCACCAGCGGGACAGGGGGCTACAATGAG.

This clone was counted ten times or more. The sequence runs out 3 residues before the end of the CDR3; the remainder is reconstructed from the germline J gene. This chain connects TRBV10-3 to TRBJ1-1, with D possibly being TRBD1 (5 bases). Trimming pared 7 bases from V and 1 base from J, leaving 10 bases between. This CDR3 is built from 13 residues. The germline gives CDR1 ENHRY, CDR2 SYGVKD. Partial CDR3 DNA: TGTGCCATCAAGGGGCAGACGAACACTGAA. Its translation is CAIKGQTNTE. The entire CDR3 sequence reads CAIKGQTNTEAFF.

This clone was detected ten times or more. The CDR3 bases that were read are TGTGCCTGGAGTCCAGACACAGATACG. Its protein product is CAWSPDTDT. The CDR3 reads in full as CAWSPDTDTQYF. The rearrangement uses TRBV30 and TRBJ2-3; unclear D gene. The read halts 3 residues ahead of the CDR3 end, with the missing end drawn from the germline J gene. Germline CDR1 reads GTSNPN; CDR2 reads SVGIG (reference sequence). V was shortened by 2 bases and J by 2 bases, with 5 bases between the two germline ends. This CDR3 is built from 12 residues.

This clone was recorded many times. The read terminates 3 residues before the CDR3 end, so the remaining end is supplied by the germline J gene. The J gene is TRBJ2-7, the V gene TRBV19; tentatively, D is TRBD1 (6 bases). The germline V gene encodes CDR1 LNHDA and CDR2 SQIVND (reference sequence). V dropped 5 bases and J dropped 6 bases, with 14 bases sitting between them. The CDR3 sequence is 13 residues long. CDR3 amino acids: CASSSQLRGEQYF. The part of the CDR3 DNA that was read is TGTGCCAGTAGTTCTCAACTCAGGGGCGAG.

This clone showed up just a few times. The CDR3 end is not reached by the read, which stops 3 residues before it; the germline J gene fills it in. The chain links TRBV18 to TRBJ1-2, with D maybe TRBD1 (6 bases). This CDR3 is 17 amino acids long. Germline CDR1 KGHSH, CDR2 LQKENI. CDR3 residues: CASSRTASGSRDNDYTF. CDR3 DNA (partial): TGTGCCAGCTCACGAACCGCTAGCGGGAGTCGGGACAATGAC.

This clone was counted ten times or more. The CDR3 extends 3 residues past the end of the read, so its final part is completed from the germline J gene. The chain is built from TRBV11-3 and TRBJ2-6; TRBD1 might be the D (5 bases). Germline-derived CDR1 and CDR2 are SGHNT and YENEEA. Trimming removed 5 bases from V and 2 bases from J, with 10 bases in between. CDR3 length: 15 amino acids. The CDR3 loop is CASSVQGPGANVLTF. Incomplete CDR3 DNA: TGTGCCAGCAGCGTCCAGGGTCCTGGGGCCAACGTC.

Ten or more counts support this clone. The read stops 3 residues short of the end of the CDR3; the missing end is completed from the germline J gene. The chain combines TRBV12-3 or TRBV12-4 with TRBJ2-1, with D possibly TRBD1 on 6 matching bases. V was pared by 4 bases and J by 6 bases, with 16 bases between. This CDR3 has 15 amino acids. The CDR3: CASSSLTGLGNEQFF. CDR3 DNA, as far as it was read: TGTGCCAGCAGTTCGTTAACAGGGTTGGGCAATGAG.

There are many counts of this clone. The sequenced part of the CDR3 DNA is TGTGCCAGCAGCTTAGCGGAGCGGAGCACAGATACG. This codes for CASSLAERSTDT. The entire CDR3 is CASSLAERSTDTQYF. The chain is built from TRBV7-6 and TRBJ2-3; the D gene is possibly TRBD2 (5 bases). Read coverage stops 3 residues before the CDR3 terminus; the germline J gene supplies the remainder. This CDR3 has 15 residues. The ends were cut back, 0 bases at V and 0 bases at J, with 7 bases in the middle. In germline, CDR1 is SGHVS, CDR2 FNYEAQ.

This clone came up many times. The read is 3 residues too short to cover the CDR3 end, so that end is filled in from the germline J gene. The rearrangement links TRBV11-2 to TRBJ2-5; 12 nucleotides match TRBD2. The CDR3 has 15 amino acids. The V gene's germline CDR1 is SGHAT and CDR2 FQNNGV. Trimming at V came to 3 bases and at J to 4 bases, leaving 3 bases not matched to a gene. CDR3 in amino acids: CASSLSGLAGETQYF. CDR3 DNA (partial): TGTGCCAGCAGCTTGTCGGGACTAGCGGGAGAGACC.

This clone was detected ten times or more. Read data end 3 residues before the CDR3 end; the end is taken from the germline J gene. V and J are TRBV20-1 and TRBJ2-2; 7 nucleotides agree with TRBD1. V lost 0 bases to trimming and J lost 6 bases; unmatched junction nucleotides: 10. The germline gives CDR1 DFQATT, CDR2 SNEGSKA (reference sequence). The CDR3 has 16 amino acids. The CDR3 bases that were read are TGCAGTGCTAGAGATGACAGGGTCAGGAGTCCCGGGGAG. Amino acid sequence: CSARDDRVRSPGE. The whole CDR3 sequence is CSARDDRVRSPGELFF.